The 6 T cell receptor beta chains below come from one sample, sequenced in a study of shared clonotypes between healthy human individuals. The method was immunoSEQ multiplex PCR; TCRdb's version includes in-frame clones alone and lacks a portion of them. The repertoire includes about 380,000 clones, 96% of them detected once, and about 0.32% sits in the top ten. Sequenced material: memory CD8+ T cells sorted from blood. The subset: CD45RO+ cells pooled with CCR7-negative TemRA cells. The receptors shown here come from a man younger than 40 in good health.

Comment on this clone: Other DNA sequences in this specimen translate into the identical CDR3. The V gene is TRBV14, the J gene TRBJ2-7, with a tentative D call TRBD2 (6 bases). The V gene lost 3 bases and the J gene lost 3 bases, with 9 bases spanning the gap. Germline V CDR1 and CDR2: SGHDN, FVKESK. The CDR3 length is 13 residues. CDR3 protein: CASSQGLSYEQYF. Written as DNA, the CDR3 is TGTGCCAGCAGCCAGGGACTGAGCTACGAGCAGTACTTC.

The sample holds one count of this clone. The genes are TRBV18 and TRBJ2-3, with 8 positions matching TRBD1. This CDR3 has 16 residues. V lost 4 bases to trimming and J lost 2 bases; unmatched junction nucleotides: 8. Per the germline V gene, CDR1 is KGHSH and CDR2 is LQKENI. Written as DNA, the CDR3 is TGTGCCAGCTCACTTCAGGGACAGGTCCACACAGATACGCAGTATTTT. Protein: CASSLQGQVHTDTQYF.

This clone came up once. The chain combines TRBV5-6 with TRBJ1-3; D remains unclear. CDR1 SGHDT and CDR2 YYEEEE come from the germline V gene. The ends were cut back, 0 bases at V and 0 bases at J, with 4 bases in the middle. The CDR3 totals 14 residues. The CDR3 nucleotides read TGTGCCAGCAGCTTGGAACTCTCTGGAAACACCATATATTTT. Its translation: CASSLELSGNTIYF.

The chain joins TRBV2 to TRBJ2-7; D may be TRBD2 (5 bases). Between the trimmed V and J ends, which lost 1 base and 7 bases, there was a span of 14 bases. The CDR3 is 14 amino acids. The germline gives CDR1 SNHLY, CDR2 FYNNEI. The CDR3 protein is CASSEGPSFGEQYF. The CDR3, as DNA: TGTGCCAGCAGTGAAGGACCTAGCTTCGGGGAGCAGTACTTC.

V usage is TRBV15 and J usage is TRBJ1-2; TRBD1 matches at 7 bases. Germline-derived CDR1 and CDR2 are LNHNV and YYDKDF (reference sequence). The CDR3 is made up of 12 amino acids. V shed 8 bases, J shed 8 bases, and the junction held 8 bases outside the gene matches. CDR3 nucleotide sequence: TGTGCCACCCGAATGACAGGGTTAGGCTACACCTTC. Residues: CATRMTGLGYTF.

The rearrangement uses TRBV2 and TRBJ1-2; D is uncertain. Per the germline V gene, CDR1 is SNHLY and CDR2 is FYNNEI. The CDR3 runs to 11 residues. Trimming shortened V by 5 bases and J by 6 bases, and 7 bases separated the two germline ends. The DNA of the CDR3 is TGTGCCAGCAGTTTGAATGATGGCTACACCTTC. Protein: CASSLNDGYTF.